This T cell receptor beta chain emerged from a study of tumor-infiltrating lymphocytes in localized non-small cell lung cancer. At the level of the study: Each patient gave resected tumor and non-adjacent uninvolved lung tissue.

Overall study findings and caveats: Tumor T-cell fraction was not associated with recurrence-free survival.

Comment on this clone: Its antigen remains unidentified.

Generated by immunoSEQ multiplex PCR, the TCRdb table keeps only in-frame clones and is missing some. The sample holds 15,000 to 17,000 clones; about three quarters are singletons and the top ten take 6%. V was trimmed by 1 base and J by 2 bases, leaving 26 bases between them. Per the germline V gene, CDR1 is ENHRY and CDR2 is SYGVKD. The CDR3 consists of 20 residues. J is TRBJ2-5 and V is TRBV10-3; either TRBD1 or TRBD2 may fit D (8 bases each). This TCR was recovered from a human donor with non-small cell lung cancer. The sequenced sample consisted of lung tumor tissue. The CDR3 nucleotides are TGTGCCATCAGTGAGTTAGCGGGACAGGATCACCTTGGGTTTCAAGAGACCCAGTACTTC. It encodes CAISELAGQDHLGFQETQYF.